Listed below are T cell receptor beta chains from one sample, sequenced in a study of cytomegalovirus exposure and HLA in healthy donors. The protocol was immunoSEQ multiplex PCR, while the TCRdb copy is restricted to in-frame clones and leaves out a portion. The specimen's table records some 120,000 clones. The sample comprised PBMCs. The receptors derive from a woman in her sixties in good health and CMV-seronegative. Both conserved end residues are part of each CDR3. Fields, in order: D gene, J gene, V gene, CDR3 DNA, CDR3 protein. The D gene is left open where the match is weak.

TRBD1 | TRBJ2-7 | TRBV6-1 | TGTGCCAGCACTGCCAAGGACAGGGACTCCTACGAGCAGTACTTC | CASTAKDRDSYEQYF
NA | TRBJ1-6 | TRBV19 | TGTGCCAGTAGTAACGGGGTAAATTCACCCCTCCACTTT | CASSNGVNSPLHF
NA | TRBJ1-5 | TRBV19 | TGTGCCAGTTGGGGCAGGTCCTACCTTGGCGAGCCCCAGCATTTT | CASWGRSYLGEPQHF
TRBD2 | TRBJ2-1 | TRBV6-1 | TGTGCCAGCAGCGAGAGCGGGAGGGGGGATGAGCAGTTCTTC | CASSESGRGDEQFF
NA | TRBJ2-2 | TRBV2 | TGTGCCAGCAGTGTAAGAGGGCGTGACACCGGGGAGCTGTTTTTT | CASSVRGRDTGELFF
NA | TRBJ2-5 | TRBV21-1 | TGTGCCAGCAGCAGGAAGGAAAGGGGTAGGCAAGAGACCCAGTACTTC | CASSRKERGRQETQYF
TRBD1 | TRBJ2-7 | TRBV5-1 | TGCGCCAGCAGCTTGATGGGACAGGGCTACGAGCAGTACTTC | CASSLMGQGYEQYF
TRBD2 | TRBJ2-1 | TRBV7-9 | TGTGCCAGCAGCCCCCTAGCGGGAGAGGGTTGGGATGAGCAGTTCTTC | CASSPLAGEGWDEQFF
TRBD2 | TRBJ2-7 | TRBV6-6 | TGTGCCGGCAGTTACTTAGCGGGGGTCTCCTACGAGCAGTACTTC | CAGSYLAGVSYEQYF
TRBD1 | TRBJ1-2 | TRBV6-1 | TGTGCCAGCAGTGAAAGACAGGGTGTCATCCTCTATGGCTACACCTTC | CASSERQGVILYGYTF